This is a list of T cell receptor beta chains from one sample in a study of blood T cell repertoires in COVID-19. Profiled with immunoSEQ multiplex PCR; TCRdb holds only in-frame clones, not every one. This table has 140,000 or so clones, about three quarters appearing once. Sequences were obtained from peripheral blood. The source is a man aged 50-59 years with acute or convalescent COVID-19. CDR3s include the opening cysteine and the closing phenylalanine or tryptophan. Fields, in order: V gene, clone size, J gene, D gene, CDR3 length, CDR3 protein, CDR3 DNA. The D gene is left open where the match is weak. Some rows mark clone size as missing; the rest say once, few, many or name a class of expanded clone.

TRBV18,-,TRBJ2-1,TRBD1,16,CASSLRTGVGYNEQFF,TGTGCCAGCTCACTCCGGACAGGGGTAGGTTACAATGAGCAGTTCTTC
TRBV19,-,TRBJ2-1,-,12,CASSMSGDEQFF,TGTGCCAGTAGTATGTCAGGGGATGAGCAGTTCTTC
TRBV6-1,-,TRBJ1-2,TRBD1,16,CASSETETGAFYGYTF,TGTGCCAGCAGTGAAACCGAGACAGGGGCCTTCTATGGCTACACCTTC
TRBV2,-,TRBJ1-1,-,12,CASSEFRVQAFF,TGTGCCAGCAGTGAGTTCCGGGTTCAAGCTTTCTTT
TRBV11-3,-,TRBJ2-3,-,14,CASSWGGPGDTQYF,TGTGCCAGCAGTTGGGGGGGCCCCGGAGATACGCAGTATTTT
TRBV5-1,once,TRBJ2-1,TRBD2,14,CASSLLAGGREQFF,TGCGCCAGCAGCTTGTTAGCGGGGGGCCGTGAGCAGTTCTTC
TRBV5-4,-,TRBJ2-3,TRBD1,15,CASRSGTGATDTQYF,TGTGCCAGCAGGTCCGGGACAGGGGCCACAGATACGCAGTATTTT
TRBV7-6,-,TRBJ2-1,TRBD2,15,CASSLGGGGAGEQFF,TGTGCCAGCAGCTTAGGAGGCGGGGGGGCCGGTGAGCAGTTCTTC
TRBV13,-,TRBJ1-3,TRBD1,15,CASSLNRQGPNTIYF,TGTGCCAGCAGCTTAAATCGACAGGGACCCAACACCATATATTTT
TRBV3-1/TRBV3-2,-,TRBJ1-6,-,14,CASSQGGGNSPLHF,TGTGCCAGCAGCCAGGGGGGAGGGAATTCACCCCTCCACTTT
TRBV19,-,TRBJ1-4,-,15,CASSIVQGGNEKLFF,TGTGCCAGTAGTATCGTCCAGGGCGGTAATGAAAAACTGTTTTTT
TRBV29-1,-,TRBJ1-3,-,13,CSVETGSGNTIYF,TGCAGCGTTGAGACGGGCTCTGGAAACACCATATATTTT
TRBV5-1,-,TRBJ1-6,-,17,CASSLGAFGGLDSPLHF,TGCGCCAGCAGCTTGGGGGCCTTTGGGGGGTTGGATTCACCCCTCCACTTT
TRBV7-9,-,TRBJ1-4,-,16,CASSSLSEGKGEKLFF,TGTGCCAGCAGCTCTCTGTCGGAGGGGAAGGGTGAAAAACTGTTTTTT
TRBV7-6,-,TRBJ2-3,-,15,CASSPDRPSTDTQYF,TGTGCCAGCAGCCCTGACAGGCCCAGCACAGATACGCAGTATTTT
TRBV7-8,-,TRBJ1-3,TRBD1,14,CASRETGDGNTIYF,TGTGCCAGCAGGGAGACAGGGGACGGAAACACCATATATTTT
TRBV5-6,-,TRBJ1-4,-,17,CASSLWAGTWTNEKLFF,TGTGCCAGCAGCTTGTGGGCGGGGACCTGGACTAATGAAAAACTGTTTTTT
TRBV28,few,TRBJ1-2,TRBD1,17,CASSPESNRGTNYGYTF,TGTGCCAGCAGCCCAGAATCCAACAGGGGAACTAACTATGGCTACACCTTC
TRBV10-1,-,TRBJ2-2,TRBD2,15,CASSDRAGGSGELFF,TGCGCCAGCAGTGATCGAGCGGGGGGAAGCGGGGAGCTGTTTTTT
TRBV6-2/TRBV6-3,-,TRBJ2-7,TRBD1,13,CASSYSDRVEKYF,TGTGCCAGCAGTTACTCAGACAGGGTGGAGAAGTACTTC
TRBV10-3,-,TRBJ1-4,-,13,CAIAREMNEKLFF,TGTGCCATCGCACGCGAAATGAATGAAAAACTGTTTTTT
TRBV24-1,-,TRBJ2-5,TRBD1,15,CATSGTGGSQETQYF,TGTGCCACCAGTGGCACAGGGGGTTCGCAAGAGACCCAGTACTTC
TRBV18,-,TRBJ2-5,-,13,CASSPRREETQYF,TGTGCCAGCTCACCACGGAGGGAAGAGACCCAGTACTTC
TRBV24-1,-,TRBJ2-2,-,14,CATSDSDKAGELFF,TGTGCCACCAGTGATTCGGACAAAGCCGGGGAGCTGTTTTTT
TRBV3-1/TRBV3-2,-,TRBJ2-2,-,14,CASSQNSDTGELFF,TGTGCCAGCAGCCAAAACTCGGACACCGGGGAGCTGTTTTTT
TRBV18,-,TRBJ2-1,-,14,CASSPGNSYNEQFF,TGTGCCAGCTCTCCTGGAAACAGCTACAATGAGCAGTTCTTC
TRBV11-3,-,TRBJ2-2,TRBD2,17,CASSFYAGGRNTGELFF,TGTGCCAGCAGCTTCTATGCGGGGGGGCGGAACACCGGGGAGCTGTTTTTT
TRBV19,-,TRBJ1-4,-,14,CASSMPGGLEKLFF,TGTGCCAGTAGTATGCCCGGGGGGCTGGAAAAACTGTTTTTT
TRBV30,-,TRBJ2-3,-,13,CAWSVPGSETQYF,TGTGCCTGGAGTGTTCCAGGGTCCGAAACGCAGTATTTT
TRBV6-5,-,TRBJ1-2,-,14,CASHSPGTPYGYTF,TGTGCCAGCCACAGCCCCGGGACACCCTATGGCTACACCTTC
TRBV20-1,once,TRBJ2-3,TRBD2,14,CSASSGGFTDTQYF,TGCAGTGCTAGTAGCGGGGGTTTCACAGATACGCAGTATTTT
TRBV20-1,-,TRBJ2-1,-,12,CSASQGGNEQFF,TGCAGTGCTAGTCAGGGGGGCAATGAGCAGTTCTTC
TRBV12-5,-,TRBJ2-5,-,17,CASGLGRQGGIQETQYF,TGTGCTAGTGGTTTGGGAAGACAGGGAGGTATCCAAGAGACCCAGTACTTC
TRBV6-1,few,TRBJ2-2,-,16,CASSVIPPEGTGELFF,TGTGCCAGCAGTGTTATCCCGCCGGAGGGTACTGGGGAGCTGTTTTTT
TRBV2,few,TRBJ1-2,-,14,CASSDHRATYGYTF,TGTGCCAGCAGTGACCACAGGGCGACTTATGGCTACACCTTC
TRBV18,-,TRBJ2-1,TRBD2,14,CASSLTSGGDEQFF,TGTGCCAGCTCACTAACTAGCGGGGGGGATGAGCAGTTCTTC
TRBV6-5,many,TRBJ2-2,TRBD1,16,CASSYWTGGATGELFF,TGTGCCAGCAGTTACTGGACAGGGGGCGCAACCGGGGAGCTGTTTTTT
TRBV19,-,TRBJ2-2,-,15,CASSISRAVTGELFF,TGTGCCAGTAGTATAAGCAGGGCTGTCACCGGGGAGCTGTTTTTT
TRBV28,once,TRBJ1-5,TRBD1,16,CASSLSGQGSNQPQHF,TGTGCCAGCAGTTTAAGTGGACAGGGCAGCAATCAGCCCCAGCATTTT
TRBV7-9,-,TRBJ2-3,-,12,CASSLVSDTQYF,TGTGCCAGCAGCTTAGTCTCAGATACGCAGTATTTT
TRBV28,-,TRBJ2-1,-,15,CASSALRVSYNEQFF,TGTGCCAGCAGTGCCCTGAGGGTCTCCTACAATGAGCAGTTCTTC
TRBV7-6,-,TRBJ2-3,-,15,CASSLQSGWAGTQYF,TGTGCCAGCAGCTTACAGAGCGGGTGGGCGGGTACGCAGTATTTT
TRBV19,once,TRBJ1-5,TRBD1,15,CASRSGTGPLRPQHF,TGTGCCAGTAGGTCCGGGACAGGCCCCTTACGACCCCAGCATTTT
TRBV5-1,medium-sized,TRBJ1-6,TRBD1,16,CASSLGGQGYNSPLHF,TGCGCCAGCAGCTTGGGAGGACAGGGCTATAATTCACCCCTCCACTTT